This T cell receptor (beta chain) came from a study of blood T cell repertoires in COVID-19. On the study more broadly: In each case, the material was cDNA or gDNA derived from T cells, B-cell-depleted T cells, or PBMCs.

Original handling: Reference gene primer amplification yielded estimated nucleated cell counts. TCRdb keeps only in-frame clones here, not all; method: immunoSEQ multiplex PCR. That table is the source of V, J and clone size, and D and trimming were worked out from the DNA. The table includes roughly 100,000 clones, 80% to 95% detected once. The germline CDR1 and CDR2 sequences are SGHDN and FVKESK. Trimming left V 3 bases short and J 5 bases short, with 19 bases between. This CDR3 has 17 amino acids. This TCR was recovered from a woman aged 45-60 years with COVID-19, enrolled during active disease. The sample consisted of peripheral blood. The rearrangement links TRBV14 to TRBJ1-4, with D tentatively TRBD1 (5 bases). The CDR3, as DNA: TGTGCCAGCAGCCAGAGGACGGGGGGGTTGATAAATGAAAAACTGTTTTTT. Amino acid sequence: CASSQRTGGLINEKLFF.